This T cell receptor beta chain was identified in a study of T cell clones after liver transplantation. Turning to the study itself: HCV positivity affected three of eight recipients; the rest lacked autoimmune or viral indications.

Data came from immunoSEQ multiplex PCR; TCRdb stores just in-frame clones and leaves some out. The sample records about 20,000 clones, approximately 80% being singletons. Germline loops: CDR1 PRHDT, CDR2 FYEKMQ (reference sequence). V lost 0 bases, J lost 2 bases, and 11 bases lay in between. The CDR3 is 16 residues long. CD3+CD4+ and CD3+CD8+ cells were FACS-sorted from thawed unstimulated PBMCs. The sequenced sample was CD8+ T cells from blood, obtained 54 months after liver transplant. The chain uses TRBV13 and TRBJ2-1; either TRBD1 or TRBD2 may fit D (5 bases each). The receptor was isolated from a human patient who received a liver transplant. Some T cells may have come from the graft donor. The DNA of the CDR3 is TGTGCCAGCAGCTTAGGTGGTGGGACCACCTACAATGAGCAGTTCTTC. It translates to CASSLGGGTTYNEQFF. Looking up the rest from reference TRBV13 and TRBJ2-1 gives the full variable domain: AAGVIQSPRHLIKEKRETATLKCYPIPRHDTVYWYQQGPGQDPQFLISFYEKMQSDKGSIPDRFSAQQFSDYHSELNMSSLELGDSALYFCASSLGGGTTYNEQFFGPGTRLTVL.